This is a list of T cell receptor beta chains from one sample in a study of shared clonotypes between healthy human individuals. The assay was immunoSEQ multiplex PCR, and TCRdb's table has in-frame clones only and misses some. The top ten hold roughly 0.39% of the sample, which has about 2.4 million clones, more than 85% seen once. The sequenced sample was naive CD4+ T cells from PBMCs. The receptors come from a man aged 18 to 29 in good health. Some clones in this sample may be carry-over from other donors' samples. Both conserved end residues are trimmed from each CDR3. Fields, in order: V gene, CDR3 protein.

TRBV11-2 ASSRLGYGYT
TRBV2 ASSDPPGQVSYEQY
TRBV30 AWNGRKGQGAGAKNIQY
TRBV15 ATSSRADNTQY
TRBV5-1 ASSPGGETYGYT
TRBV28 ASRPFTRDRGRNQPQH
TRBV5-1 ASGPQVGDEQF
TRBV29-1 SVESWSAF
TRBV7-3 ASSPAGYTGELF
TRBV28 ATYQGPTDTQY
TRBV5-4 ASSPGTFLNTGELF
TRBV12-5 ASGLVLAGGNYGYT
TRBV27 ASSLYRQGSRETQY
TRBV10-3 AIRWDESSTDTQY
TRBV30 AWSPVSPQVVDTQY
TRBV12-5 ASGWTNEETQY
TRBV2 ASSEAAGTGGYEQY
TRBV6-5 ASSYSSGRGTGELF
TRBV18 ASSPFGSSGTDTQY
TRBV5-1 ASSTGTGIYNEQF
TRBV7-8 ASSLNTDSNQPQH
TRBV5-6 ASSLAGQVGDTEAF
TRBV7-3 ASSGTGTGGYEQY
TRBV10-3 AISESLGQTYEQY
TRBV28 ASGFDRRKSQPQH
TRBV6-1 ASRLVNEQY
TRBV6-6 ANRDGNYGYT
TRBV5-1 ASAVQGQETQY
TRBV15 ATTTGQSGLTDTQY
TRBV5-1 ASSLLVTASSYEQY
TRBV5-6 ASSFQTYEQY
TRBV28 ASSLPGNSNQPQH